This T cell receptor (beta chain) originates from a study of CD8+CD57+ T cells in acquired aplastic anemia. Patients chosen for sequencing had CD8+CD57+ cells that had expanded, as shown by flow cytometry. Therapy had not been given to patients before blood sampling. Germline V gene lookup returns CDR1 DFQATT and CDR2 SNEGSKA (reference sequence). This CDR3 spans 15 amino acids. Trimming left V 0 bases short and J 0 bases short, with 9 bases between. Profiling that covered TCR beta VDJ and CDR3 relied on genomic DNA as its template. From the reads, TCRdb called clonotypes with MiXCR, one entry per CDR3 protein. This table has around 200,000 distinct CDR3 sequences, less than 65% appearing once.

Sequenced sample: sorted CD4+, CD8+, or CD8+CD57+ T cells (not recorded which) from PBMCs. The receptor comes from a human donor with aplastic anemia. The chain couples TRBV20-1 to TRBJ1-3; D uncertain. CDR3 nucleotide sequence: TGCAGTGCTAGAGAGAGGCTTAGCTCTGGAAACACCATATATTTT. Its translation: CSARERLSSGNTIYF.